The 20 T cell receptor beta chains listed next were all sequenced from one sample in a study of control samples from healthy donors and cancer patients. Only in-frame clones appear in the TCRdb table, and some are missing; sequencing was by immunoSEQ multiplex PCR. The sample gives 100,000 to 150,000 clones, 80% to 95% of which show up once; 4.5% to 7% is in the top ten. Sequencing used blood. The receptors stem from a man between 18 and 35 years old in good health.

This clone is a singleton in its sample. The J gene is TRBJ1-1, the V gene TRBV7-9; the D gene is possibly TRBD1 (6 bases). V shed 5 bases and J shed 0 bases, with 13 bases lying between them. CDR1 and CDR2 from the germline V gene are SEHNR and FQNEAQ (reference sequence). This CDR3 has 15 residues. CDR3 amino acids: CASSHRTALNTEAFF. In DNA, the CDR3 is TGTGCCAGCAGCCACCGGACAGCCCTGAACACTGAAGCTTTCTTT.

V usage is TRBV6-2 or TRBV6-3 and J usage is TRBJ2-5; D is unresolved. The germline CDR1 and CDR2 sequences are MNHEY and SVGEGT. The CDR3 contains 11 residues. Between the trimmed V and J ends, which lost 2 bases and 5 bases, there was a span of 3 bases. The DNA of the CDR3 is TGTGCCAGCAGTTACGGGGAGACCCAGTACTTC. Its protein product is CASSYGETQYF.

Comments on this clone: Other DNA sequences from this sample encode an identical CDR3 as well. In nucleotides, the CDR3 is TGCGCCAGCAGCCTAGGACAGGAGTACAATGAGCAGTTCTTC. Encoded protein: CASSLGQEYNEQFF. This chain connects TRBV5-1 to TRBJ2-1; 7 bases align to TRBD1. The J segment lost 4 bases and the V segment lost 4 bases, leaving 5 bases of the junction unmatched. Germline V lookup: CDR1 SGHRS, CDR2 YFSETQ. The CDR3 sequence is 14 residues long.

This chain uses TRBV5-1 with TRBJ1-1; the D is unclear. Germline V gene data show CDR1 as SGHRS and CDR2 as YFSETQ. The CDR3 is 16 amino acids. The germline V and J ends were trimmed by 4 bases and 3 bases, with 19 bases remaining between them. CDR3 residues: CASSPDRPGRYTEAFF. The CDR3 DNA sequence: TGCGCCAGCAGCCCAGACCGCCCAGGTCGCTACACTGAAGCTTTCTTT.

The chain joins TRBV5-1 to TRBJ1-3, with TRBD1 matching 11 bases. V shed 0 bases and J 5 bases; nucleotides not matched to a gene: 4. The CDR3 spans 16 residues. The germline gives CDR1 SGHRS, CDR2 YFSETQ. The CDR3 sequence is CASSLGGQGARNTIYF. CDR3 in DNA: TGCGCCAGCAGCTTGGGCGGACAGGGGGCAAGAAACACCATATATTTT.

The chain uses TRBV19 and TRBJ2-1; unclear D gene. Trimming took off 3 bases at V and 0 bases at J, with 9 bases between the two ends. The CDR3 runs 15 residues. The V gene's germline CDR1 is LNHDA and CDR2 SQIVND (reference sequence). CDR3 sequence: CASSIRQASYNEQFF. For the CDR3, the DNA is TGTGCCAGTAGTATTCGGCAGGCCTCCTACAATGAGCAGTTCTTC.

The genes are TRBV7-3 and TRBJ2-3, with D possibly called TRBD1 or TRBD2 (6 bases each). The V gene lost 2 bases and the J gene lost 6 bases, with 12 bases spanning the gap. Germline V gene data show CDR1 as SGHTA and CDR2 as FQGTGA. The CDR3 has 14 amino acids. The CDR3 DNA reads TGTGCCAGCAGCTTAGGGGGCCGGGAGGATACGCAGTATTTT. Protein sequence: CASSLGGREDTQYF.

The chain has TRBV2 and TRBJ1-1; D not certain. This CDR3 comprises 12 residues. The V end lost 1 base, the J end lost 3 bases, and 3 bases lay between the germline ends. Looked up from germline, CDR1 is SNHLY and CDR2 is FYNNEI. CDR3 nucleotides: TGTGCCAGCAGTGAAGAGGACACTGAAGCTTTCTTT. Residues: CASSEEDTEAFF.

The CDR3 sequence is CASSYRIGGGTDTQYF. Here the CDR3 DNA reads TGTGCCAGCAGTTACAGGATAGGGGGGGGCACAGATACGCAGTATTTT. J is TRBJ2-3 and V is TRBV6-5, with TRBD2 as a possible D gene (7 bases). The CDR3 sequence is 16 residues long. Trimming shortened V by 2 bases and J by 1 base, and 13 bases separated the two germline ends. Germline lookup yields CDR1 MNHEY and CDR2 SVGAGI.

The rearrangement links TRBV14 to TRBJ1-6; perhaps TRBD1 as D (6 bases). Deletions cut 4 bases from V and 9 bases from J, with 19 bases between. The CDR3 length is 16 residues. CDR1 and CDR2 from the germline V gene are SGHDN and FVKESK. The CDR3 sequence: CASSRWGQGMISPLHF. The DNA of the CDR3 is TGTGCCAGCAGCCGATGGGGCCAGGGGATGATTTCACCCCTCCACTTT.

The table lists this clone with a count of one. CDR3 sequence (DNA): TGTGCCAGCAGCTCCTTAGACAGGGGCGCAGATACGCAGTATTTT. Its translation: CASSSLDRGADTQYF. The rearrangement uses TRBV5-4 and TRBJ2-3; TRBD1 matches at 8 bases. V was clipped by 3 bases and J by 4 bases; unmatched bases: 7. This CDR3 contains 15 residues. The germline V gene encodes CDR1 SGHNT and CDR2 YYREEE (reference sequence).

In this sample, this clone turned up a few times. The chain employs TRBV18 and TRBJ2-3; 8 bases are shared with TRBD2. The CDR3 is 14 residues long. The germline CDR1 and CDR2 sequences are KGHSH and LQKENI. Losses at the gene ends were 3 bases for V and 8 bases for J; bases not matched to a gene: 7. The CDR3 nucleotides are TGTGCCAGCTCACCGGCGGGGGGACTTAGTACGCAGTATTTT. This gives the protein CASSPAGGLSTQYF.

The V call is TRBV9, the J call TRBJ2-7; 9 bases line up with TRBD1. The germline V gene encodes CDR1 SGDLS and CDR2 YYNGEE. The CDR3 covers 16 residues. Trimming removed 4 bases from V and 5 bases from J; junction bases left unmatched: 13. CDR3 amino acids: CASSPHSTGGRDEQYF. Here the CDR3 DNA reads TGTGCCAGCAGCCCACACTCGACAGGGGGTCGCGACGAGCAGTACTTC.

The rearrangement uses TRBV5-1 and TRBJ1-1; weak D call: TRBD1 (6 bases). Germline loops: CDR1 SGHRS, CDR2 YFSETQ. CDR3 size: 16 residues. V shed 3 bases and J shed 4 bases, with 19 bases lying between them. CDR3 coding DNA: TGCGCCAGCAGCTCCGTGGCTGGGGGCGGCATCACTGAAGCTTTCTTT. Residues: CASSSVAGGGITEAFF. The entire variable domain, with the rest obtained from reference TRBV5-1 and TRBJ1-1, is as follows: KAGVTQTPRYLIKTRGQQVTLSCSPISGHRSVSWYQQTPGQGLQFLFEYFSETQRNKGNFPGRFSGRQFSNSRSEMNVSTLELGDSALYLCASSSVAGGGITEAFFGQGTRLTVV.

The chain is built from TRBV3-1 (or the pseudogene TRBV3-2) and TRBJ1-3, with TRBD1 matching over 8 bases. Germline CDR1 is LGHDT and CDR2 is YNNKEL (reference sequence). The CDR3 length is 17 residues. The trim removed 3 bases at V and 3 bases at J, leaving 10 bases unmatched. Here the CDR3 DNA reads TGTGCCAGCAGCCAGGAGACAGGGGCCAGGGTTGGAAACACCATATATTTT. This codes for CASSQETGARVGNTIYF.

This clone showed up just once. The J gene is TRBJ2-3, the V gene TRBV9; TRBD1 matches 7 bases. This CDR3 contains 15 residues. Germline V CDR1 and CDR2: SGDLS, YYNGEE. Trimming took 0 bases from V and 7 from J; bases not matched to a gene: 8. The CDR3 nucleotides read TGTGCCAGCAGCGTAGGTGGCCACAGGGGAAATACGCAGTATTTT. Its protein is CASSVGGHRGNTQYF.

The J gene is TRBJ2-7, the V gene TRBV2; 8 nucleotides match TRBD1. Germline loops: CDR1 SNHLY, CDR2 FYNNEI. J was trimmed by 0 bases and V by 5 bases; bases with no gene match: 3. The CDR3 consists of 14 residues. CDR3 DNA: TGTGCCAGCAGTCGACAGGGGATCTCCTACGAGCAGTACTTC. Its protein product is CASSRQGISYEQYF.

J is TRBJ2-5 and V is TRBV4-1; D call uncertain. V was cut by 6 bases and J by 5 bases, with 16 bases left in between. CDR1 is MGHRA, CDR2 YSYEKL, per germline. This CDR3 spans 14 amino acids. The CDR3 is CASRISPIGETQYF. CDR3 nucleotide sequence: TGCGCCAGCAGAATATCTCCGATCGGGGAGACCCAGTACTTC.

The genes are TRBV6-5 and TRBJ2-3, with 7 positions matching TRBD2. V trimming: 7 bases; J trimming: 5 bases; junction bases outside the gene matches: 12. The CDR3 is 15 residues long. Germline V gene sequence: CDR1 MNHEY, CDR2 SVGAGI. The CDR3 DNA reads TGTGCCAGCACAGTACTAGCGCCGTCGTTAGATACGCAGTATTTT. This codes for CASTVLAPSLDTQYF.

The chain carries TRBV5-6 and TRBJ2-3; 7 nucleotides align to TRBD1. J gave up 7 bases and V 1 base, and 6 bases lay outside the gene matches. Germline lookup yields CDR1 SGHDT and CDR2 YYEEEE. This CDR3 is built from 14 residues. The CDR3: CASSLIRQGNTQYF. CDR3 bases: TGTGCCAGCAGCTTGATACGACAGGGCAATACGCAGTATTTT.